These T cell receptor beta chains were read from a single sample in a study of metastatic and nonmetastatic thyroid tumors. Using MiXCR, TCRdb re-called clones from the PCR reads. The top ten hold less than 40% of the sample, which has under 25,000 clones, about a sixth seen once. Sequenced material: blood. The origin of the receptors is a female donor with papillary thyroid cancer or a benign thyroid nodule (not recorded which). Some clones in this sample may be carry-over from other donors' samples. The conserved cysteine and the conserved F or W are not part of the CDR3 here.

CDR3	V	J
ASSLGNQPQH	TRBV13	TRBJ1-5
AISERDRDQPQH	TRBV10-3	TRBJ1-5
AWRETGDSPLH	TRBV30	TRBJ1-6
ASSLEPGSNQPQH	TRBV5-1	TRBJ1-5
ASSADRPNTEAF	TRBV10-1	TRBJ1-1
AIPPDRDRGAGELF	TRBV10-3	TRBJ2-2
SVGGSLTDTQY	TRBV29-1	TRBJ2-3
ASSLNGLNTEAF	TRBV7-9	TRBJ1-1
ASSPKDGQGAIYEQY	TRBV18	TRBJ2-7
ASSYSMGGGEQY	TRBV6-2/TRBV6-3	TRBJ2-7
ASSQEGDLREQY	TRBV3-1	TRBJ2-7
SARVLGTDLNEQF	TRBV20-1	TRBJ2-1
ASTGLGQGKWSNQPQH	TRBV2	TRBJ1-5
ASSLAGPFGGNEQF	TRBV5-4	TRBJ2-1
SARDGASGGGHEQY	TRBV20-1	TRBJ2-7
ASSLELSYEQY	TRBV11-2	TRBJ2-7
ASSLASAVNEKLF	TRBV5-1	TRBJ1-4
ASSFQRELSEQY	TRBV28	TRBJ2-7
SARDDEGPQYEQY	TRBV20-1	TRBJ2-7
ASQPRDYSYEQY	TRBV6-1	TRBJ2-7
ASSRDGGSYEQY	TRBV27	TRBJ2-7
ASSSELAGVGEQY	TRBV7-2	TRBJ2-7
SAPRQSTDAF	TRBV20-1	TRBJ1-1
ASSLNNQPQH	TRBV28	TRBJ1-5
ATSTDTQY	TRBV2	TRBJ2-3
ASSRGLAGGGYEQY	TRBV3-1	TRBJ2-7
ASSLLTNEKLF	TRBV28	TRBJ1-4
ASSLGRAGASRENRGTQY	TRBV7-8	TRBJ2-3
ASRLGHSPYEQY	TRBV28	TRBJ2-7
ASSAGQFYEQY	TRBV9	TRBJ2-7
ASSPRVQETQY	TRBV19	TRBJ2-5
ASSELRDTEAF	TRBV2	TRBJ1-1
ASSPSREGAF	TRBV18	TRBJ2-1
ASSSLAGAGEQY	TRBV13	TRBJ2-7
ASSQDHSVRDEQY	TRBV4-2	TRBJ2-7
ASSYSNGEEQY	TRBV6-2/TRBV6-3	TRBJ2-7
ASSRLRLAGYRETQY	TRBV27	TRBJ2-5
AARTGNNYGYT	TRBV2	TRBJ1-2
ASSVAPDLYNEQF	TRBV9	TRBJ2-1
ASSRGEGQTGANVLT	TRBV4-2	TRBJ2-6
ASRGIHQH	TRBV7-7	TRBJ1-5
ASSLTMGGGDVKQY	TRBV18	TRBJ2-7
ASKTLAGATYEQY	TRBV11-2	TRBJ2-7
ARAGGGCIGGYT	TRBV6-9	TRBJ1-2
ASSLDPSGTTGPD	TRBV11-2	TRBJ2-3
ASSEGQSNQPQH	TRBV2	TRBJ1-5
ASGTGGNQPQH	TRBV2	TRBJ1-5
ASSLGQSTDTQY	TRBV6-1	TRBJ2-3
ASSLNSHNEQF	TRBV7-3	TRBJ2-1
ASSWAPLAGGPGGELF	TRBV7-3	TRBJ2-2
SVEGLAGLREQY	TRBV29-1	TRBJ2-7
ASSLGQPYEQY	TRBV7-9	TRBJ2-7
ASSPRTGGGYGYT	TRBV27	TRBJ1-2
ASSRTSGSITDTQY	TRBV11-3	TRBJ2-3
ASSPTQSNQPQH	TRBV7-9	TRBJ1-5
ASSRDTYEQY	TRBV6-1	TRBJ2-7
ASQPSGSGEQF	TRBV10-1	TRBJ2-1